This T cell receptor beta chain was sequenced during a study of vaccination and CD4 T cells after COVID-19. Overall study findings and caveats: The rise in median SARS-CoV-2-reactive clonotypes, from roughly 21 to 40, was not significant.

The treatment here: roughly ten-day PBMC culture with coronavirus spike peptide pools or control peptides (ViraFEST assay). Collection of the unexposed donor's CD4+ T cells took place before the COVID-19 pandemic (2011-2018). If enough cells were available, CD4+ T cells from unexposed donors were probed with SARS-CoV-2 S/N and four cold-coronavirus spikes. This clonotype was counted a few times. The antigen is unknown. Deletions cut 4 bases from V and 4 bases from J, with 8 bases between. The CDR3 is made up of 14 amino acids. CDR1 and CDR2 from the germline V gene are SEHNR and FQNEAQ (reference sequence). Cultured CD4+ T-cell DNA underwent Oncomine TCR Beta short-read sequencing. Scientists extracted genomic DNA from CD4+ T cells grown in culture. TCRdb analysed the PCR reads with MiXCR anew, one entry per CDR3 protein. The table includes over 9,000 distinct CDR3 sequences, approximately 36% detected once.

The sequence was obtained from a human donor in good health. This chain links TRBV7-9 with TRBJ2-6, with D unclear. Sequenced material: CD4+ T cells from blood, cultured in vitro. The CDR3 sequence is CASSWAKGANVLTF. The CDR3 bases are TGTGCCAGCAGCTGGGCTAAAGGGGCCAACGTCCTGACTTTC.